This T cell receptor beta chain appears in the sequencing data of a study of blood T cell repertoires in COVID-19. Per the study methods: Reference gene primer amplification gave nucleated cell count estimates. Assay used: immunoSEQ multiplex PCR; TCRdb lists only in-frame clones, some missing. The V and J calls and the clone size are those of that table, but D and trimming were determined from the DNA. Counted here are a few hundred thousand clones, roughly 86% occurring once; the ten biggest clones make up less than 2%. Germline lookup yields CDR1 SNHLY and CDR2 FYNNEI. This CDR3 has 14 amino acids. The ends were cut back, 3 bases at V and 2 bases at J, with 9 bases in the middle. Seattle participants joined during active infection and were tracked over time.

The clonotype comes from a woman aged 25 to 45 with COVID-19, enrolled during active disease. The sequenced sample consisted of peripheral blood. The rearrangement uses TRBV2 and TRBJ2-3; D is possibly TRBD1 (6 bases). CDR3 coding DNA: TGTGCCAGCAGTGATGACAGGTTCACAGATACGCAGTATTTT. It codes for CASSDDRFTDTQYF.